This TCR beta chain emerged from a study of T cell changes during pregnancy in multiple sclerosis (dated by TCRdb to 2018 to 2020). In terms of the full investigation: The study looked at changes in the T cell repertoire across pregnancy in women with multiple sclerosis.

The table lists this clone with a count of one. Its antigen specificity is not known. Base quality data are lacking; no much larger clone is found one base away. The method behind the library was the immunoSEQ multiplex PCR assay. TCRdb re-hosts the immuneACCESS table, in-frame sequences only. Its copies lack some clones; in the studies checked, an unresolved V gene accounts for under half of them, and the cause for the rest is not known. Across this sample there are tens of thousands of clones, with more than 85% seen only once. 6% to 8.5% of the sample is in the top ten clones. The germline V gene sets CDR1 to SGHTA and CDR2 to FQGTGA. V ends up 5 bases short and J 0 bases short, with an unmatched junction base count of 11. Spanning cysteine to phenylalanine, the CDR3 consists of 19 amino acids. Kept here is only the CDR3 DNA, which spans 57 bases and is read in frame from base 1.

The chain employs TRBV7-3 and TRBJ2-1; TRBD2 aligns with 12 central bases. This clonotype originated in a female donor with multiple sclerosis, enrolled in a pregnancy study. The sample here was CD8+ T cells from peripheral blood mononuclear cells, taken in the first trimester of pregnancy. The CDR3 has the sequence CASSPGASGRALSYNEQFF. Here is the DNA: TGTGCCAGCAGCCCGGGGGCTAGCGGGAGGGCCCTCTCCTACAATGAGCAGTTCTTC.